The clone carrying this T cell receptor beta chain was observed a handful of times. The repertoire was sequenced with immunoSEQ multiplex PCR; TCRdb's copy has only in-frame clones and lacks some. The data contain about 180,000 clones, about 80% of them singletons. The data were obtained in a study of blood T cell repertoires in COVID-19. CDR1 SGDLS and CDR2 YYNGEE come from the germline V gene. J lost 4 bases, V lost 1 base, and 6 bases had no gene match. This CDR3 contains 16 residues. This receptor was identified in a man between 65 and 85 years old with active or convalescent COVID-19. The source material was peripheral blood. This chain links TRBV9 with TRBJ2-3; 10 positions match TRBD1. CDR3 coding DNA: TGTGCCAGCAGCGTACGACAGGGGGCGAGCGCAGATACGCAGTATTTT. Protein product: CASSVRQGASADTQYF.